Below, 15 T cell receptor beta chains from the same sample are listed, as sequenced in a study of lymphopenia after photon versus proton radiotherapy. TCRdb's table, derived via immunoSEQ multiplex PCR, lists solely in-frame clones and lacks some. This sample has around 24,000 clones; 83% occur once, and the top ten carry roughly 3.8%. The sequenced sample was peripheral blood, obtained from a patient treated with photon-based radiotherapy. These receptors all come from a woman in her forties or fifties with pancreatic cancer.

This rearrangement joins TRBV11-2 to TRBJ2-3; D is perhaps TRBD1 (6 bases). The CDR3 consists of 14 residues. CDR1 is SGHAT, CDR2 FQNNGV, per germline. V was shortened by 4 bases and J by 4 bases, with 12 bases between the two germline ends. In nucleotides, the CDR3 is TGTGCCAGCAGCTCCGGTGGGGGCCCAGATACGCAGTATTTT. Amino acids: CASSSGGGPDTQYF.

The chain uses TRBV4-3 and TRBJ2-7; D is ambiguous. V shed 4 bases and J shed 6 bases, with 22 bases lying between them. The germline V gene has CDR1 LGHNA and CDR2 YSLEER. CDR3 size: 16 residues. CDR3 amino acids: CASSPFYISTRGEQYF. CDR3 sequence (DNA): TGCGCCAGCAGCCCGTTTTATATATCCACCCGCGGCGAGCAGTACTTC.

The chain carries TRBV5-5 and TRBJ2-3, with a weak D call TRBD2 (6 bases). Trimming left V 3 bases short and J 5 bases short, with 7 bases between. CDR1 SGHKS and CDR2 YYEKEE come from the germline V gene (reference sequence). This CDR3 contains 12 residues. The CDR3 DNA is TGTGCCAGCAGCTCGCGGGGAGATACGCAGTATTTT. Translating it yields CASSSRGDTQYF.

The V call is TRBV4-2, the J call TRBJ1-5, with a weak D call TRBD1 (5 bases). The length of the CDR3 is 16 residues. Trimming shortened V by 4 bases and J by 2 bases, and 15 bases separated the two germline ends. Germline V gene data show CDR1 as LGHNA and CDR2 as YNFKEQ. This CDR3 reads CASSPLQGQGNQPQHF. CDR3 nucleotides: TGTGCCAGCAGCCCACTTCAGGGTCAGGGCAATCAGCCCCAGCATTTT.

This chain connects TRBV6-6 to TRBJ2-7, with 7 bases that match TRBD1. The V and J ends lost 6 bases and 7 bases, in that order; junction bases with no gene match: 12. Germline loops: CDR1 MNHNY, CDR2 SVGAGI (reference sequence). This CDR3 comprises 14 residues. CDR3 loop: CASRPTTGSWEQYF. The CDR3 DNA sequence: TGTGCCAGCAGACCGACGACAGGGTCCTGGGAGCAGTACTTC.

CDR3 sequence reads: CASSQDGGYEQFF. CDR3 coding DNA: TGCGCCAGCAGCCAAGATGGAGGGTATGAGCAGTTCTTC. V gene TRBV4-3 combines with J gene TRBJ2-1; D might be TRBD2 (6 bases). Germline V gene data show CDR1 as LGHNA and CDR2 as YSLEER. V lost 0 bases to trimming and J lost 8 bases, with 8 bases between them. The CDR3 sequence is 13 residues long.

V usage is TRBV6-1 and J usage is TRBJ2-1; 14 bases are shared with TRBD2. Germline V CDR1 and CDR2: MNHNS, SASEGT. Trimming at V came to 7 bases and at J to 6 bases, leaving 5 bases not matched to a gene. The length of the CDR3 is 15 residues. The CDR3 here is CASTPGLAGANEQFF. DNA for the CDR3: TGTGCCAGCACCCCGGGACTAGCGGGGGCCAATGAGCAGTTCTTC.

This clone was recorded once. V and J are TRBV19 and TRBJ1-5; D is unclear. This CDR3 is built from 16 residues. Trimming removed 6 bases at V and 2 bases at J, with 17 bases between. Germline assignment: CDR1 LNHDA and CDR2 SQIVND (reference sequence). CDR3 DNA sequence: TGTGCCAGTAGGGTCAGGAGCTTTTATGGCAATCAGCCCCAGCATTTT. It encodes CASRVRSFYGNQPQHF.

The J gene is TRBJ2-2, the V gene TRBV29-1; D possibly corresponds to TRBD2 (6 bases). The V end was cut by 2 bases, the J end by 0 bases, with 10 bases between. Germline assignment: CDR1 SQVTM and CDR2 ANQGSEA. The CDR3 sequence is 15 residues long. For the CDR3, the DNA is TGCAGCGTTGAACCCTCTAGCGCGAACACCGGGGAGCTGTTTTTT. Translated: CSVEPSSANTGELFF.

CDR3: CASRPPSAEQFF. The CDR3 DNA reads TGTGCCAGCAGGCCACCTAGCGCCGAGCAGTTCTTC. This chain uses TRBV5-8 with TRBJ2-1, with D maybe TRBD2 (6 bases). Germline assignment: CDR1 SGHTS and CDR2 YDEGEE. V gave up 5 bases and J gave up 10 bases, with 13 bases separating them. The CDR3 runs 12 residues.

This rearrangement joins TRBV5-1 to TRBJ2-7; D gene unclear. CDR3 length: 14 amino acids. Germline values: CDR1 SGHRS, CDR2 YFSETQ. Trimming shortened V by 0 bases and J by 0 bases, and 7 bases separated the two germline ends. The CDR3 coding sequence is TGCGCCAGCAGCTTGGACCCTAGCTCCTACGAGCAGTACTTC. This gives the protein CASSLDPSSYEQYF. Full variable domain (outside the CDR3, taken from reference TRBV5-1 and TRBJ2-7): KAGVTQTPRYLIKTRGQQVTLSCSPISGHRSVSWYQQTPGQGLQFLFEYFSETQRNKGNFPGRFSGRQFSNSRSEMNVSTLELGDSALYLCASSLDPSSYEQYFGPGTRLTVT.

The V gene is TRBV6-6, the J gene TRBJ2-7; maybe TRBD2 (6 bases). There are 15 residues in the CDR3. V was clipped by 4 bases and J by 0 bases, with 13 bases between them. The germline V gene has CDR1 MNHNY and CDR2 SVGAGI (reference sequence). CDR3 nucleotides: TGTGCCAGCAGTTCGGCGGGGCTTTACTCCTACGAGCAGTACTTC. Amino acids: CASSSAGLYSYEQYF.

The chain combines TRBV21-1 with TRBJ2-5; no check of the table's D call, TRBD2, against the DNA was made. TRBV21-1 is recorded as a pseudogene. This CDR3 is 15 amino acids long. The CDR3, as DNA: TGTGCCAGCAGCCACGCGGGGGGGAGACTAGAGACCCAGTACTTC. Translation gives CASSHAGGRLETQYF.

DNA for the CDR3: TGTGCCAGCGGACACAGGGAAGAGACCCAGTACTTC. It translates to CASGHREETQYF. The rearrangement uses TRBV7-9 and TRBJ2-5; the D gene is possibly TRBD1 (6 bases). The V end was cut by 8 bases, the J end by 3 bases, with 10 bases between. The CDR3 consists of 12 residues. The germline V gene encodes CDR1 SEHNR and CDR2 FQNEAQ (reference sequence).

The chain joins TRBV27 to TRBJ2-2; TRBD1 agrees at 8 bases. The CDR3 sequence is 13 residues long. Trimming cost V 6 bases and J 7 bases; bases outside gene matches: 4. Germline values: CDR1 MNHEY, CDR2 SMNVEV (reference sequence). This CDR3 reads CASRTGGGGELFF. CDR3 coding DNA: TGTGCCAGCAGAACAGGGGGAGGCGGGGAGCTGTTTTTT.